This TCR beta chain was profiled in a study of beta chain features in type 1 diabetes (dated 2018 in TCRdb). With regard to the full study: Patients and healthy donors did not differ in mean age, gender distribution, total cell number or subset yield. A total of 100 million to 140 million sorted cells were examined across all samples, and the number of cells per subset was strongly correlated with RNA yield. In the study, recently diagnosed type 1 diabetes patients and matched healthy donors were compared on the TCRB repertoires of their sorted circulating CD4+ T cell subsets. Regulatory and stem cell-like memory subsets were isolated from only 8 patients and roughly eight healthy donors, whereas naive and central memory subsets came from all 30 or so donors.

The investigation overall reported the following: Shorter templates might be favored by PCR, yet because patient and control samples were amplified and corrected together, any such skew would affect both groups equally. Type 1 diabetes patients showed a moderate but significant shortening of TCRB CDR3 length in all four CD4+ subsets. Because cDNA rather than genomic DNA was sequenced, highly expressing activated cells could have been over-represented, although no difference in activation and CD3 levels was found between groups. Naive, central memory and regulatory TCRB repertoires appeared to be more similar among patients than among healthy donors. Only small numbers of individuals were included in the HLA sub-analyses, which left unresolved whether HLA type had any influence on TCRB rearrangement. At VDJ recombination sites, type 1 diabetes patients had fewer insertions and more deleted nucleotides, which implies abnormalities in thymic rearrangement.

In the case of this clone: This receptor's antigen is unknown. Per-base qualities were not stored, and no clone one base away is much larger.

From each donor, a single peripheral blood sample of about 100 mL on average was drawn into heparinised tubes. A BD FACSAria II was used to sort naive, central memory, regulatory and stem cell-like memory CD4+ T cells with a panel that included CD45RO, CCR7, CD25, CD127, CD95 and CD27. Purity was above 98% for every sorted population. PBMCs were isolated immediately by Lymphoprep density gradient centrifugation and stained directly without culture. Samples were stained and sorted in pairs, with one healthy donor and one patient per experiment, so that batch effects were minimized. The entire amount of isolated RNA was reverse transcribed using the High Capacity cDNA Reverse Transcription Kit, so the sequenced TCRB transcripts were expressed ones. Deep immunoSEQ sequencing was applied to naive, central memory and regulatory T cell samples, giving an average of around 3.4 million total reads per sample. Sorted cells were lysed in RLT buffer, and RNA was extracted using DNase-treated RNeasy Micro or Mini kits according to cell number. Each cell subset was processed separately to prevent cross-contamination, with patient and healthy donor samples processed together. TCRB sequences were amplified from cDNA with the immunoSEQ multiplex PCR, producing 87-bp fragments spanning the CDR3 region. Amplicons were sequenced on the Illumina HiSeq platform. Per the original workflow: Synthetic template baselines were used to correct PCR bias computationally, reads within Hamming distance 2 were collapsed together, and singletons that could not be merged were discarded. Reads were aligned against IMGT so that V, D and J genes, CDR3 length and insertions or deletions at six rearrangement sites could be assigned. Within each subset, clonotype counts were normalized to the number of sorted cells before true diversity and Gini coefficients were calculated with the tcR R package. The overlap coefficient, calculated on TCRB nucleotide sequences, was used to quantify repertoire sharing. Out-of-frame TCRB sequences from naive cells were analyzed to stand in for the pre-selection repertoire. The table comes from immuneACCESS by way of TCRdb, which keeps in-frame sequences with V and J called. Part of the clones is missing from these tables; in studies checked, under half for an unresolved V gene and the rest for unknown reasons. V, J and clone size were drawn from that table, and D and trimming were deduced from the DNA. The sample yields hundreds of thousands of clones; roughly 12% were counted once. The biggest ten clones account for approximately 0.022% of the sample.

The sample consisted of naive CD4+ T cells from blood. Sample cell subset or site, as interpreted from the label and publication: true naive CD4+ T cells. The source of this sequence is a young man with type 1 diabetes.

The DNA reads as follows: TGTGCCAGTAGTATAACGGAATATAATTCACCCCTCCACTTT. Translated, it gives CASSITEYNSPLHF. This chain is built from TRBV19 and TRBJ1-6; the D gene lacks a confident call. In the germline V gene (reference sequence), CDR1 corresponds to LNHDA and CDR2 to SQIVND. The CDR3 starts with the cysteine, ends with the phenylalanine, and has 14 residues. Just CDR3 DNA is preserved here, 42 bases in frame from base 1. At the junction V is shortened by 2 bases and J by 4 bases, with 6 bases in between.